A single sample gave rise to the 7 T cell receptor beta chains below, sequenced in a study of CD8+ T cells in alopecia areata. RNA was isolated and reverse transcribed to cDNA, the sequencing template. Here immunoSEQ multiplex PCR was the method, and the copy in TCRdb shows in-frame clones only, minus some. The sample gives about 40,000 clones, just under 95% of which show up once; 15% to 20% is in the top ten. The treatment denotes: oral pan-JAK inhibitor, 5-10 mg twice daily. The input for sequencing was CD8+ T cells sorted from blood, taken at week 24, from a patient treated with tofacitinib. These receptor sequences come from a human donor with alopecia areata.

CDR3 in amino acids: CASSTREPYEQYF. The CDR3 coding sequence is TGTGCCAGCAGCACCAGGGAGCCCTACGAGCAGTACTTC. The chain joins TRBV6-1 to TRBJ2-7; either TRBD1 or TRBD2 may supply D (5 bases each). This CDR3 comprises 13 residues. Trimming took 6 bases from V and 2 from J, leaving 11 bases between them. Germline V gene lookup returns CDR1 MNHNS and CDR2 SASEGT.

The chain employs TRBV19 and TRBJ2-1; D gene unclear. Germline CDR1 LNHDA, CDR2 SQIVND (reference sequence). V gave up 3 bases and J gave up 7 bases, with 10 bases separating them. The CDR3 runs 13 residues. The CDR3 DNA follows: TGTGCCAGTAGTATGGGCAGTTGGAATGAGCAGTTCTTC. This codes for CASSMGSWNEQFF.

The chain is built from TRBV5-5 and TRBJ2-7; 10 bases line up with TRBD2. This CDR3 comprises 15 residues. The germline CDR1 and CDR2 sequences are SGHKS and YYEKEE (reference sequence). The V and J ends lost 2 bases and 3 bases, in that order; junction bases with no gene match: 5. CDR3 amino acids: CASSFSPSGGYEQYF. CDR3 sequence (DNA): TGTGCCAGCAGCTTTTCGCCTAGCGGGGGCTACGAGCAGTACTTC.

This rearrangement joins TRBV28 to TRBJ1-1; weak D call: TRBD1 (5 bases). The CDR3 is 16 residues long. Germline V gene data show CDR1 as MDHEN and CDR2 as SYDVKM. CDR3 protein: CSAGDAYPKKNTEAFF. CDR3 nucleotide sequence: TGTAGCGCGGGGGACGCTTATCCCAAAAAGAACACTGAAGCTTTCTTT.

The chain carries TRBV4-1 and TRBJ2-3; D call uncertain. The CDR3 totals 15 residues. Germline values: CDR1 MGHRA, CDR2 YSYEKL. Trimming stripped 4 bases from V and 4 bases from J, with 15 bases between. The CDR3 nucleotides are TGCGCCAGCAGCCCCATTTACAGCTGGGCAGATACGCAGTATTTT. Encoded protein: CASSPIYSWADTQYF.

The genes are TRBV7-2 and TRBJ2-1, with TRBD2 matching over 9 bases. V lost 5 bases to trimming and J lost 8 bases; unmatched junction nucleotides: 10. Germline V gene lookup returns CDR1 SGHTA and CDR2 FQGNSA. The CDR3 runs to 15 residues. CDR3 coding DNA: TGTGCCAGCAGCCCCAGAGCGGGGGGTAGGCATGAGCAGTTCTTC. Protein sequence: CASSPRAGGRHEQFF.

This sequence joins TRBV6-5 and TRBJ2-7; tentatively, D is TRBD1 or TRBD2 (5 bases each). The CDR3 runs 15 residues. V lost 0 bases to trimming and J lost 0 bases, with 9 bases between them. Germline CDR1 is MNHEY and CDR2 is SVGAGI. The DNA of the CDR3 is TGTGCCAGCAGTTACTCGGGGGAAACCTCCTACGAGCAGTACTTC. The encoded protein is CASSYSGETSYEQYF.